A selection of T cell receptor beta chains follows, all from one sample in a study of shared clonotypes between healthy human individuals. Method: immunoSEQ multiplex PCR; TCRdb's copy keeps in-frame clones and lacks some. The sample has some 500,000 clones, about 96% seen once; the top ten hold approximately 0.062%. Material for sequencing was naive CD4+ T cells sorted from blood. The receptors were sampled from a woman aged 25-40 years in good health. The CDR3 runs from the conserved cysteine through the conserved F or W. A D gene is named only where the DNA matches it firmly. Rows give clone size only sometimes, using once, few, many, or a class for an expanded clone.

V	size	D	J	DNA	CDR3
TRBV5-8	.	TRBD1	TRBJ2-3	TGTGCCAGCAGCTTGGTGACAGGGGATTACACAGATACGCAGTATTTT	CASSLVTGDYTDTQYF
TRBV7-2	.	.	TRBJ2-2	TGTGCCAGCAGCTTAAACAGGGCGAACACCGGGGAGCTGTTTTTT	CASSLNRANTGELFF
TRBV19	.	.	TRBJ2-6	TGTGCCAGTAGTATTGGACGGTACTCTGGGGCCAACGTCCTGACTTTC	CASSIGRYSGANVLTF
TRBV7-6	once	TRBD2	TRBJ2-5	TGTGCCAGCAGCGCCGGGCTAGCGGGACCCATGCAAGAGACCCAGTACTTC	CASSAGLAGPMQETQYF
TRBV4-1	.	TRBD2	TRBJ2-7	TGCGCCAGCAGCCAAGTTAGGCCAACTAGCGGGAGGCGTACCTACTCCTACGAGCAGTACTTC	CASSQVRPTSGRRTYSYEQYF
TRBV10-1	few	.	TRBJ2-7	TGCGCCAGCAGTGAGAATGGGGGCTACGAGCAGTACTTC	CASSENGGYEQYF
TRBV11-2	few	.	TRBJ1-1	TGTGCCAGCAGCTTAGGCCGCTCAGGCCGCGACACTGAAGCTTTCTTT	CASSLGRSGRDTEAFF
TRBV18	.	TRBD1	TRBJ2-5	TGTGCCAGCTCACGGGACAGGGAAGAGACCCAGTACTTC	CASSRDREETQYF
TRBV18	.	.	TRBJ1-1	TGTGCCAGCTCACCACGGTCGGCAGGGGACACTGAAGCTTTCTTT	CASSPRSAGDTEAFF
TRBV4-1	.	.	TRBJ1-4	TGCGCCAGCAGCCAAGATTGGGGGATCCGGGAAAAACTGTTTTTT	CASSQDWGIREKLFF
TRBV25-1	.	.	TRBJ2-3	TGTGCCAGCAGTGAATTTTCGGGTACTGCAGATACGCAGTATTTT	CASSEFSGTADTQYF
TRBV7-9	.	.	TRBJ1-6	TGTGCCAGCAGCTTAAGCAGCTCCTATAATTCACCCCTCCACTTT	CASSLSSSYNSPLHF
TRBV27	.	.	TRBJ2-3	TGTGCCAGCAGGCCGTGGGGGCGGATCACAGATACGCAGTATTTT	CASRPWGRITDTQYF
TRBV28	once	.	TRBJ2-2	TGTGCCAGCAGTCGTGGAGACACCGGGGAGCTGTTTTTT	CASSRGDTGELFF
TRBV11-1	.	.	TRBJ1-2	TGTGCCAGCAGCATGCGGTTGAGGGCCGACGGCTACACCTTC	CASSMRLRADGYTF
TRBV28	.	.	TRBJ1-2	TGTGCCAGCAGTGTACCCGGGACGGAGGTCTATGGCTACACCTTC	CASSVPGTEVYGYTF
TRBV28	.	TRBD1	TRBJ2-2	TGTGCCAGCAGTTTATATATCGGGACAGCTTACACCGGGGAGCTGTTTTTT	CASSLYIGTAYTGELFF
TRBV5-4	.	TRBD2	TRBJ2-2	TGTGCCAGCAGCACTGGGGGAGCGGGAGGGCCCGGGGAGCTGTTTTTT	CASSTGGAGGPGELFF
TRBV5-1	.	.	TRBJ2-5	TGCGCCAGCACCATGGGATGGGGAGAGACCCAGTACTTC	CASTMGWGETQYF
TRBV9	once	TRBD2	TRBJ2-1	TGTGCCAGCAGCCCAGATCCGGAGTCGGCGGGAGGTTTCAATGAGCAGTTCTTC	CASSPDPESAGGFNEQFF
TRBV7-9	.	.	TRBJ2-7	TGTGCCAGCAGCCCCCCGGGACTGGAGGTATCCGAGCAGTACTTC	CASSPPGLEVSEQYF
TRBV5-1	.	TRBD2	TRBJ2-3	TGCGCCAGCACCACTAGCGGGCGAAGCACAGATACGCAGTATTTT	CASTTSGRSTDTQYF
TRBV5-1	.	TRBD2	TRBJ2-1	TGCGCCAGCAGCTTAATTAGCGGGAGCTCCTACAATGAGCAGTTCTTC	CASSLISGSSYNEQFF
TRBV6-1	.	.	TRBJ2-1	TGTGCCAGCAGTGTTTTTTCTGGATCGGGAATTGAGCAGTTCTTC	CASSVFSGSGIEQFF